Sequencing of this T cell receptor (beta chain) was carried out in a study of vaccination and CD4 T cells after COVID-19. Study-wide background: Convalescent donors totaled six males and four females, including two who were Hispanic. Post-COVID draws came a median around 100 days after diagnosis (range 35 to 161). Study-level findings and limits: Spike mono-reactivity applied to 304 of 307 vaccine-specific clones detected in convalescent patients.

TCRdb recomputed calls from the PCR reads with MiXCR, one row per CDR3 protein. This table has about 18,000 distinct CDR3 sequences, 62% appearing once. CDR3 size: 11 residues. CDR1 is DFQATT and CDR2 is SNEGSKA in the germline V gene (reference sequence). Trimming shortened V by 6 bases and J by 7 bases, and 10 bases separated the two germline ends. With regard to this clonotype: What it binds is unknown.

The material sequenced was CD4+ T cells from blood, taken before SARS-CoV-2 vaccination. The receptor comes from a human donor who had recovered from COVID-19. V and J are TRBV20-1 and TRBJ2-1; D perhaps matches TRBD2 (5 bases). CDR3 DNA: TGCAGTGCAGGTGGGAGTAATGAGCAGTTCTTC. Translated, it gives CSAGGSNEQFF.